Sequencing of this T cell receptor (beta chain) was carried out in a study of identical twins. General study points: Out-of-frame alpha sequences shared between twins exhibited an excess of low generation probability.

This clonotype was seen a handful of times. Its antigen remains unknown. TCRdb re-derived calls from the 5' RACE reads in MiXCR, one entry per CDR3 protein. The sample yields 690,000 or so distinct CDR3 sequences, more than 6.5% seen once. Germline V gives CDR1 MNHEY, CDR2 SMNVEV (reference sequence). With 6 bases removed from V and 4 bases from J, the gap between germline ends came to 12 bases. The CDR3 spans 13 residues. This sample was shared with a second study, whose subject was yellow fever vaccine responses in identical twins.

The sequence derives from a woman between 18 and 30 years old in good health. The V and J genes are TRBV27 and TRBJ1-2, with D possibly being TRBD1 (6 bases). Sample: PBMCs. The CDR3 reads CASRQTGLYGYTF. The CDR3 DNA sequence: TGTGCCAGCAGACAGACAGGCCTCTATGGCTACACCTTC.